This entry features one TCR beta chain sequence. V was clipped by 5 bases and J by 2 bases, with 7 bases between them. Germline CDR1 and CDR2: MNHEY and SMNVEV (reference sequence). The CDR3 length is 13 residues. This sample was taken from a study of blood T cell repertoires in COVID-19. Turning to the study itself: Nucleic acid was either cDNA or gDNA, and it came from T cells, B-cell-depleted T cells, or PBMCs.

TCRdb's copy holds only in-frame clones and misses some; the assay was immunoSEQ multiplex PCR. The sample contains under 300,000 clones, more than 65% of which appear only once. This sequence originates from a man aged 50-60 years who had recovered from COVID-19. The sample was PBMCs or T cells enriched from blood (not recorded which). The J gene is TRBJ2-1, the V gene TRBV27; unclear D gene. The CDR3 here is CASSRLPYNEQFF. In nucleotides, the CDR3 is TGTGCCAGCAGTCGACTCCCCTACAATGAGCAGTTCTTC.